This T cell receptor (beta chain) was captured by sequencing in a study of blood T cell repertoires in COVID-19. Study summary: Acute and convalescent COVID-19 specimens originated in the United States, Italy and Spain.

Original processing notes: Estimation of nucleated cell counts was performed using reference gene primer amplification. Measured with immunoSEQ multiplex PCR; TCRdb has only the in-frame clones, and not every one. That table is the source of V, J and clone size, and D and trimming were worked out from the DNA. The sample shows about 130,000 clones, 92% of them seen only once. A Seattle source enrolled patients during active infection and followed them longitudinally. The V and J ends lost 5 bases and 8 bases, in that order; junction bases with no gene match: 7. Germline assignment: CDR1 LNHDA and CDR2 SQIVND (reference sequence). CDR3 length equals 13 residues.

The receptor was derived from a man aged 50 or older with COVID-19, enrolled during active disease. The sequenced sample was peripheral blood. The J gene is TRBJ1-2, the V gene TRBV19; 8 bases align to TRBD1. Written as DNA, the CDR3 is TGTGCCAGTAGTCTGGGACAGGATGGCGGCTACACCTTC. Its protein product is CASSLGQDGGYTF.